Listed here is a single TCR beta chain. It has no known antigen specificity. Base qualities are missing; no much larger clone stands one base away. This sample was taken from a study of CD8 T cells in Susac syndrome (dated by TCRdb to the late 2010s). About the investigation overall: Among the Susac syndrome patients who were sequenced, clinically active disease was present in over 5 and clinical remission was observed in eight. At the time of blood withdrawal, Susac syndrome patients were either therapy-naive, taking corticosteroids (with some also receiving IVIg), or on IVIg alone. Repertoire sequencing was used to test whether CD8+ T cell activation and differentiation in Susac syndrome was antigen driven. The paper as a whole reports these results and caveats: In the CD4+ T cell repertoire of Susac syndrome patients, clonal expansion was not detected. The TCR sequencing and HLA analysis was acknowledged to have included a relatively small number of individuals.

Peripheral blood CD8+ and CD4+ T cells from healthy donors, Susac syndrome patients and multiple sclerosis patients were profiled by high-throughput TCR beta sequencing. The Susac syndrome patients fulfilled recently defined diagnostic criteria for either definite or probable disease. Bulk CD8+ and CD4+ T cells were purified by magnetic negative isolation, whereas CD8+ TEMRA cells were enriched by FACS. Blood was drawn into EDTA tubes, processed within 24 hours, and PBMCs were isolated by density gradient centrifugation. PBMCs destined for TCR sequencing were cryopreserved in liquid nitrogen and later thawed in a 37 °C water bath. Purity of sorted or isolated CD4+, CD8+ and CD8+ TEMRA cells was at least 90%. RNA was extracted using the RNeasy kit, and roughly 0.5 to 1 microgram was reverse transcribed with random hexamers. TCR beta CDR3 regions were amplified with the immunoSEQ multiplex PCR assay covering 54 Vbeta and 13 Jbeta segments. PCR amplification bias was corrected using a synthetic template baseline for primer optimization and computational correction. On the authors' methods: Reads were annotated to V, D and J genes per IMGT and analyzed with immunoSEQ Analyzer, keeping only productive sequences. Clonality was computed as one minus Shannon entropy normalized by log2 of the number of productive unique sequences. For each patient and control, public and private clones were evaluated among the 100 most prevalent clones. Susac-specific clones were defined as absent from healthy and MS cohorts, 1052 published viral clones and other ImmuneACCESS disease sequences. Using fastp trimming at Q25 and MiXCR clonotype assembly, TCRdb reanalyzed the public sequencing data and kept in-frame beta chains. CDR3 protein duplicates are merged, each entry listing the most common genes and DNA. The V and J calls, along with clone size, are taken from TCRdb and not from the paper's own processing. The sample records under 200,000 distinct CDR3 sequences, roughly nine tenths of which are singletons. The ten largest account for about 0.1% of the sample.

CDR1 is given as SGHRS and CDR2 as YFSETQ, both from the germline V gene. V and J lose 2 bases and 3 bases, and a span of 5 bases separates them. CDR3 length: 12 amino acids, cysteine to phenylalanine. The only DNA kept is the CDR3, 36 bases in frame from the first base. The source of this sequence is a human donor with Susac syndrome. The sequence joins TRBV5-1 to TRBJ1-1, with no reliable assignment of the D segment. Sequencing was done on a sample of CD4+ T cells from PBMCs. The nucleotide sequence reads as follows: TGCGCCAGCAGCTTCGGGGACACTGAAGCTTTCTTT. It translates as CASSFGDTEAFF.